This T cell receptor (beta chain) was captured by sequencing in a study of cytomegalovirus exposure and HLA in healthy donors. Findings and caveats of the study: One variant, a missense change in DCLRE1C, was linked in a later analysis to TCR beta V- and J-gene trimming.

With respect to this clone: Antigen: not known.

Trimming at V came to 5 bases and at J to 0 bases, leaving 10 bases not matched to a gene. Looked up from germline, CDR1 is SGHVS and CDR2 is FQNEAQ. The CDR3 runs to 16 residues. The PCR had 60 Vbeta and 13 Jbeta primers. Produced via immunoSEQ multiplex PCR; TCRdb's table is partial and in-frame only. The profile covers under 150,000 clones, with roughly four fifths appearing a single time and about 1.4% taken by the ten largest. Sequenced input: PBMCs. The receptor was derived from a man between 25 and 39 years old in good health and CMV-seropositive. The genes are TRBV7-8 and TRBJ2-7; 7 bases are shared with TRBD2. The CDR3 sequence is CASSTYSGSSSYEQYF. CDR3 DNA sequence: TGTGCCAGCAGCACCTATAGCGGGTCCAGCTCCTACGAGCAGTACTTC.